This entry lists 24 T cell receptor beta chains sequenced from one sample in a study of CD8 T cells in Susac syndrome. RNA totalling roughly 0.5 to 1 ug underwent reverse transcription with random hexamers. TCRdb ran MiXCR on the immunoSEQ multiplex PCR reads and lists one entry per CDR3 protein. The table records roughly 180,000 distinct CDR3 sequences, less than 95% of them present only once. Material: CD4+ T cells from PBMCs. The origin of the receptors is a human donor in good health.

The V call is TRBV7-3, the J call TRBJ1-5, with D hard to call. This CDR3 is 13 amino acids long. CDR1 is SGHTA, CDR2 FQGTGA, per germline. Trimming shortened V by 5 bases and J by 5 bases, and 10 bases separated the two germline ends. The CDR3 bases are TGTGCCAGCAGCCCGGACCGGTATCAGCCCCAGCATTTT. Amino acid sequence: CASSPDRYQPQHF.

The chain is built from TRBV29-1 and TRBJ2-2, with TRBD1 identical over 8 bases. The CDR3 runs 13 residues. After removal of 4 bases from V and 6 bases from J, the junction contained 4 bases not matched to a gene. CDR1 is SQVTM and CDR2 is ANQGSEA in the germline V gene. CDR3 protein: CSVVDRGAGELFF. CDR3 nucleotides: TGCAGCGTTGTCGACAGGGGTGCCGGGGAGCTGTTTTTT.

This chain connects TRBV20-1 to TRBJ2-3; D may be TRBD2 (7 bases). This CDR3 contains 13 residues. Germline CDR1 reads DFQATT; CDR2 reads SNEGSKA (reference sequence). V shed 5 bases and J shed 4 bases, with 13 bases lying between them. The CDR3 sequence is CSARTGGPDTQYF. CDR3 in DNA: TGCAGTGCTCGGACCGGGGGGCCAGATACGCAGTATTTT.

The rearrangement links TRBV6-1 to TRBJ1-1; no firm D call. The CDR3 length is 13 residues. CDR1 is MNHNS, CDR2 SASEGT, per germline. The V end lost 3 bases, the J end lost 8 bases, and 13 bases lay between the germline ends. CDR3 coding DNA: TGTGCCAGCAGTGAGAGCGTATGGATAGAAGCTTTCTTT. Amino acids: CASSESVWIEAFF.

V gene TRBV7-9 combines with J gene TRBJ2-5; 10 bases match TRBD1. J lost 5 bases, V lost 5 bases, and 2 bases had no gene match. The CDR3 is made up of 13 amino acids. Germline V lookup: CDR1 SEHNR, CDR2 FQNEAQ (reference sequence). CDR3 in amino acids: CASSRQGAETQYF. The CDR3 DNA reads TGTGCCAGCAGCCGACAGGGGGCTGAGACCCAGTACTTC. Filled out from reference TRBV7-9 and TRBJ2-5, the complete variable domain reads DTGVSQNPRHKITKRGQNVTFRCDPISEHNRLYWYRQTLGQGPEFLTYFQNEAQLEKSRLLSDRFSAERPKGSFSTLEIQRTEQGDSAMYLCASSRQGAETQYFGPGTRLLVL.

The V call is TRBV20-1, the J call TRBJ1-1, with D unclear. V dropped 5 bases and J dropped 7 bases, with 11 bases sitting between them. The CDR3 extends over 11 amino acids. Looked up from germline, CDR1 is DFQATT and CDR2 is SNEGSKA (reference sequence). The CDR3 is CSAPRSVEAFF. The CDR3 DNA reads TGCAGTGCTCCGCGGTCAGTTGAAGCTTTCTTT.

The chain employs TRBV30 and TRBJ2-2; D is uncertain. The CDR3 sequence is 12 residues long. Germline assignment: CDR1 GTSNPN and CDR2 SVGIG (reference sequence). The germline V and J ends were trimmed by 5 bases and 0 bases, with 4 bases remaining between them. The CDR3 DNA reads as TGTGCCTGGGCTTCGAACACCGGGGAGCTGTTTTTT. Its protein is CAWASNTGELFF.

The chain uses TRBV20-1 and TRBJ2-5; no clear D. The germline V gene has CDR1 DFQATT and CDR2 SNEGSKA (reference sequence). CDR3 length equals 12 residues. Between the trimmed V and J ends, which lost 3 bases and 14 bases, there was a span of 19 bases. The CDR3 region has the DNA TGCAGTGCTAGCCCCTCCTCCGAGACCGGCTACTTC. Protein: CSASPSSETGYF.

V and J are TRBV24-1 and TRBJ2-1; D ambiguous. Germline loops: CDR1 KGHDR, CDR2 SFDVKD. The V gene lost 3 bases and the J gene lost 3 bases, with 5 bases spanning the gap. The CDR3 runs 13 residues. The CDR3 coding sequence is TGTGCCACCAGTGATCATTACTACAATGAGCAGTTCTTC. Its protein product is CATSDHYYNEQFF.

This clonotype showed up just once. The chain has TRBV15 and TRBJ2-3; TRBD2 might be the D (5 bases). The V gene lost 5 bases and the J gene lost 8 bases, with 8 bases spanning the gap. Germline lookup yields CDR1 LNHNV and CDR2 YYDKDF (reference sequence). The CDR3 spans 11 residues. The CDR3 DNA reads TGTGCCACCAGCGAGGGAGCTACGCAGTATTTT. This translates into CATSEGATQYF.

V is TRBV11-2 and J is TRBJ1-2; D may be TRBD1 (5 bases). V was cut by 1 base and J by 4 bases, with 7 bases left in between. Germline V gives CDR1 SGHAT, CDR2 FQNNGV. The CDR3 runs 13 residues. This CDR3 reads CASSLGQRYGYTF. The CDR3 DNA sequence: TGTGCCAGCAGCTTAGGACAGCGCTATGGCTACACCTTC.

This sequence joins TRBV29-1 and TRBJ2-1, with 8 bases identical to TRBD1. CDR1 is SQVTM, CDR2 ANQGSEA, per germline. V shed 4 bases, J shed 9 bases, and the junction held 5 bases outside the gene matches. The CDR3 sequence is 12 residues long. The CDR3 loop reads CSVGEQGVEQFF. For the CDR3, the DNA is TGCAGCGTTGGAGAACAGGGGGTTGAGCAGTTCTTC.

V is TRBV19 and J is TRBJ1-1, with a weak D call TRBD1 (5 bases). Per the germline V gene, CDR1 is LNHDA and CDR2 is SQIVND (reference sequence). Trimming left V 3 bases short and J 11 bases short, with 19 bases between. This CDR3 region has 14 residues. For the CDR3, the DNA is TGTGCCAGTAGTATGCGGACACCCTCCCCGGGGGCTTTCTTT. This gives the protein CASSMRTPSPGAFF.

The chain uses TRBV7-9 and TRBJ2-5, with 8 nucleotides matching TRBD1. Germline CDR1 is SEHNR and CDR2 is FQNEAQ (reference sequence). The CDR3 is 14 residues long. V lost 0 bases, J lost 5 bases, and 2 bases stayed unmatched. DNA of the CDR3: TGTGCCAGCAGCTTAGCCCAGGGGGCCGAGACCCAGTACTTC. It is translated as CASSLAQGAETQYF.

The gene calls are TRBV28 and TRBJ2-3; D unresolved. This CDR3 has 16 residues. V gave up 5 bases and J gave up 4 bases, with 19 bases separating them. Germline CDR1 is MDHEN and CDR2 is SYDVKM. Written as DNA, the CDR3 is TGTGCCAGCAGTCCCGAGAAGGGATTTCGCCCAGATACGCAGTATTTT. Translating gives CASSPEKGFRPDTQYF.

V is TRBV30 and J is TRBJ1-5, with a weak D call TRBD1 (5 bases). Trimming stripped 0 bases from V and 7 bases from J, with 10 bases between. Germline V gene data show CDR1 as GTSNPN and CDR2 as SVGIG (reference sequence). CDR3 size: 13 residues. CDR3 DNA sequence: TGTGCCTGGAGTGTCGTAGGGGCCCAGCCCCAGCATTTT. This translates into CAWSVVGAQPQHF.

In nucleotides, the CDR3 is TGTGCCACCAGCAGAGACGGACGGAATAATGAAAAACTGTTTTTT. Amino acid sequence: CATSRDGRNNEKLFF. The chain has TRBV15 and TRBJ1-4, with D unresolved. The CDR3 consists of 15 residues. The ends were cut back, 0 bases at V and 4 bases at J, with 9 bases in the middle. Germline V gives CDR1 LNHNV, CDR2 YYDKDF (reference sequence).

The chain couples TRBV14 to TRBJ2-7; D remains unclear. The CDR3 extends over 14 amino acids. Trimming pared 5 bases from V and 0 bases from J, leaving 11 bases between. Germline V CDR1 and CDR2: SGHDN, FVKESK. Here the CDR3 DNA reads TGTGCCAGCAGCGACTGGGCCAGCTCCTACGAGCAGTACTTC. Residues: CASSDWASSYEQYF.

V is TRBV7-3 and J is TRBJ1-1; 7 bases agree with TRBD1. V lost 9 bases, J lost 1 base, and 11 bases stayed unmatched. The germline CDR1 and CDR2 sequences are SGHTA and FQGTGA. The CDR3 has 15 residues. The CDR3 here is CASSRQGGKNTEAFF. The CDR3 DNA is TGTGCCAGTTCCCGACAGGGTGGGAAGAACACTGAAGCTTTCTTT.

The gene calls are TRBV23-1 and TRBJ2-1; D perhaps matches TRBD1 (5 bases). TRBV23-1 is an ORF, with its function uncertain. V shed 10 bases and J shed 9 bases, with 22 bases lying between them. There are 14 residues in the CDR3. CDR3 sequence reads: CATHPGHPFGEQFF. The CDR3 DNA is TGCGCCACCCACCCAGGACACCCTTTTGGTGAGCAGTTCTTC.

V gene TRBV12-3 or TRBV12-4 combines with J gene TRBJ1-5; TRBD1 might be the D (5 bases). CDR3 length equals 14 residues. V was shortened by 7 bases and J by 5 bases, with 15 bases between the two germline ends. This CDR3 reads CASNLRGVDQPQHF. CDR3 in DNA: TGTGCCAGCAACCTCCGAGGGGTGGATCAGCCCCAGCATTTT.

A single count supports this clonotype. DNA for the CDR3: TGTGCCAGCAGCCAAGAAAAGGGATGGGAGACCCAGTACTTC. As protein: CASSQEKGWETQYF. This rearrangement joins TRBV3-1 to TRBJ2-5; no clear D. V lost 0 bases and J lost 5, with 10 bases in between. The germline V gene has CDR1 LGHDT and CDR2 YNNKEL (reference sequence). This CDR3 is 14 amino acids long.

J is TRBJ2-1 and V is TRBV9, with D possibly being TRBD1 (6 bases). The length of the CDR3 is 16 residues. Trimming cost V 0 bases and J 3 bases, with 13 bases left between them. Per the germline V gene, CDR1 is SGDLS and CDR2 is YYNGEE. CDR3 protein: CASSVVGGASYNEQFF. CDR3 DNA sequence: TGTGCCAGCAGCGTAGTAGGGGGAGCAAGCTACAATGAGCAGTTCTTC.

The chain joins TRBV20-1 to TRBJ2-5, with 7 nucleotides matching TRBD2. Germline V gene lookup returns CDR1 DFQATT and CDR2 SNEGSKA (reference sequence). The CDR3 is made up of 14 amino acids. V dropped 5 bases and J dropped 5; count of bases not matched to a gene: 11. In nucleotides, the CDR3 is TGCAGTGCTTATGGACGGGAGGCAGGGGAGACCCAGTACTTC. Its translation is CSAYGREAGETQYF.